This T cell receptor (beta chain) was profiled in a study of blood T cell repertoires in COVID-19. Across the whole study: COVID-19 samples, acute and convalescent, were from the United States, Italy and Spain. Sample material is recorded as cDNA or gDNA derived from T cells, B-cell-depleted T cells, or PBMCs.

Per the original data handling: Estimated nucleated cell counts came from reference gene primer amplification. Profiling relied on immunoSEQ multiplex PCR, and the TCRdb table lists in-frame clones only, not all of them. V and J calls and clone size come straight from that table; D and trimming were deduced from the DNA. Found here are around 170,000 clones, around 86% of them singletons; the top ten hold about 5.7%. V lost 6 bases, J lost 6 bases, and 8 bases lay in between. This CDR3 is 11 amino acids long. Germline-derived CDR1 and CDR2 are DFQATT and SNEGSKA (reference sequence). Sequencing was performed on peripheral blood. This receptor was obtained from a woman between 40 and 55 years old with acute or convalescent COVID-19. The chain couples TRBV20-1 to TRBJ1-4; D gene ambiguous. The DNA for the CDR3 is TGCAGTGCGAGCCTGTATGAAAAACTGTTTTTT. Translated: CSASLYEKLFF.